The table lists the clone carrying this T cell receptor (beta chain) with a few counts. The antigen is unknown. TCRdb ran MiXCR on the reads and lists one entry per CDR3 protein. The sample holds 250,000 to 300,000 distinct CDR3 sequences, roughly 26% seen once. This specimen comes from a study of T cell repertoires in cytomegalovirus infection. Study-wide results and limits: CMV-specific HLA-C-restricted TCR beta clonotypes dominated the ex vivo response.

This CDR3 has 17 amino acids. Trimming at V came to 2 bases and at J to 4 bases, leaving 9 bases not matched to a gene. Per germline, CDR1 MDHEN and CDR2 SYDVKM. The rearrangement joins TRBV28 to TRBJ1-5; 9 positions agree with TRBD1. This clonotype was sampled from a human donor in good health (CMV status not recorded). Some clones in this sample may be carry-over from other donors' samples. Sequenced: PBMCs. CDR3 nucleotides: TGTGCCAGCAGTTTACCCTTCTCGACAGGGGGGAATCAGCCCCAGCATTTT. Amino acids: CASSLPFSTGGNQPQHF.